This T cell receptor beta chain was obtained from a study of radiotherapy plus CTLA-4 blockade in lung cancer. The study, taken as a whole, reports: Once radiotherapy plus ipilimumab had been given, TCR clones derived from tumor expanded in blood. Best predicting response, reportedly, were early blood T cell clone dynamics, with interferon-beta.

Germline CDR1 SGHTA, CDR2 FQGNSA. V was clipped by 1 base and J by 11 bases, with 7 bases between them. This CDR3 spans 11 amino acids. Details on this clone: Its antigen is as yet unknown.

Clones were sequenced by immunoSEQ multiplex PCR, and TCRdb holds only the in-frame ones, with some missing. The repertoire includes fewer than 100,000 clones, more than 80% of them detected once, and roughly 0.87% sits in the top ten. This TCR was sampled from a human donor with non-small cell lung cancer who had stable disease on radiotherapy plus ipilimumab. Here the sequenced sample was peripheral blood, taken from a patient treated with radiotherapy plus ipilimumab. The J gene is TRBJ2-3, the V gene TRBV7-2, with D perhaps TRBD2 (5 bases). The DNA of the CDR3 is TGTGCCAGCAGCTTAGGGGAGAGGCAGTATTTT. Translation: CASSLGERQYF.